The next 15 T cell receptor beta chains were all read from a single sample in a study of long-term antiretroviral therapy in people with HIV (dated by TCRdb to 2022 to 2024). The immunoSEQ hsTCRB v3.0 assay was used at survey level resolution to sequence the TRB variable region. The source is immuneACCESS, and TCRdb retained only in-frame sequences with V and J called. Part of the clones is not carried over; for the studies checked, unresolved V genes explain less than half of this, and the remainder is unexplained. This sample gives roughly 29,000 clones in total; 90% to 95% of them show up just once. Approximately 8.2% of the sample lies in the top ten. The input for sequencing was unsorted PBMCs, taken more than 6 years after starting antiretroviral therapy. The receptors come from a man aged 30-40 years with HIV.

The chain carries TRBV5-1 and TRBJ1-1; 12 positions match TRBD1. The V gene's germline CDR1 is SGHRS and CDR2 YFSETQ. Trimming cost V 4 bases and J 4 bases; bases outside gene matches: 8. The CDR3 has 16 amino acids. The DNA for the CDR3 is TGCGCCAGCAGCACGGGACAGGGGGCTGAAGGCACTGAAGCTTTCTTT. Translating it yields CASSTGQGAEGTEAFF.

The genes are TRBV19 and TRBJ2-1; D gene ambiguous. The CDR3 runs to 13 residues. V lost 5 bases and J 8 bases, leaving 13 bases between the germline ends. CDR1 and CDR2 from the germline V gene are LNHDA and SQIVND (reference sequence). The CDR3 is CASSWASGDEQFF. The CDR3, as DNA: TGTGCCAGTAGTTGGGCCTCCGGAGATGAGCAGTTCTTC.

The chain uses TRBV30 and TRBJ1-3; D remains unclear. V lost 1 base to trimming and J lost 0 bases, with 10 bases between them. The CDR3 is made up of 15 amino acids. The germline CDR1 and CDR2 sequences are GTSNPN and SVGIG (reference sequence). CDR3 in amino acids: CAWSGRTFSGNTIYF. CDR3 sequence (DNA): TGTGCCTGGAGTGGGAGAACCTTCTCTGGAAACACCATATATTTT.

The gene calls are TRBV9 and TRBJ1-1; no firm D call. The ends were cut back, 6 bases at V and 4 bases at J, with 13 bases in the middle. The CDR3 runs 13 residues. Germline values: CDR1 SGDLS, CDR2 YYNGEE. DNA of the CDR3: TGTGCCAGCACTGCGGGCTCAGGCACTGAAGCTTTCTTT. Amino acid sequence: CASTAGSGTEAFF.

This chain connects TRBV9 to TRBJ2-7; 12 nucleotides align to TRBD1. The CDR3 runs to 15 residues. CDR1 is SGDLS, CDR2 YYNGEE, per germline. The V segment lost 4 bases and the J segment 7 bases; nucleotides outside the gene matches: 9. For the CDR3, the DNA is TGTGCCAGCAGCCCCGGGGGACAGGGGGCGCGGGAGCAGTACTTC. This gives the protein CASSPGGQGAREQYF.

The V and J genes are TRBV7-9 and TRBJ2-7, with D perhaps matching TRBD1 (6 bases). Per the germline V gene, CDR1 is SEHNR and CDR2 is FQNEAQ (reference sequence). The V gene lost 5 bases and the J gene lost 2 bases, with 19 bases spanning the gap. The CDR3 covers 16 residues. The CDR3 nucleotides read TGTGCCAGCAGCCTACATGTGGGGGCAGAACCCTACGAGCAGTACTTC. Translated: CASSLHVGAEPYEQYF.

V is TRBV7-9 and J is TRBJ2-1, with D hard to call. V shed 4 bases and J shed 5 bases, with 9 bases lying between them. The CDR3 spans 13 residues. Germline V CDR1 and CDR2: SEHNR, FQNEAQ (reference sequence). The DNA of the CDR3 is TGTGCCAGCAGCTATCGGGCCGACAATGAGCAGTTCTTC. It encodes CASSYRADNEQFF.

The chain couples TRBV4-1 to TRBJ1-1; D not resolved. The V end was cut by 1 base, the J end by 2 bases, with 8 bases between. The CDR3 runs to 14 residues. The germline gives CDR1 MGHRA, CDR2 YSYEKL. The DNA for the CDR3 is TGCGCCAGCAGCCAAGCATTGCTAAACACTGAAGCTTTCTTT. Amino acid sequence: CASSQALLNTEAFF.

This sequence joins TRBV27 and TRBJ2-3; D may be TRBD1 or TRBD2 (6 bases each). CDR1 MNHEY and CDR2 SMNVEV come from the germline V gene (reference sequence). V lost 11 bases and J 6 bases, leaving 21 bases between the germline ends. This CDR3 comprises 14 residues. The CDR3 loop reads CAPPGTGGRDTQYF. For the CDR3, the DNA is TGTGCCCCTCCCGGGACCGGGGGCCGGGATACGCAGTATTTT.

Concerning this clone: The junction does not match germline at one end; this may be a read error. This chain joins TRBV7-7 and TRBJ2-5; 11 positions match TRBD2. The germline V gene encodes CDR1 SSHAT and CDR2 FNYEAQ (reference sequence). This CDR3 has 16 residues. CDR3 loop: CASSLALAGGQETQYF. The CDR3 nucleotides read TGTGCTAGCAGCCTGGCGCTAGCGGGGGGACAAGAGACCCAGTACTTC.

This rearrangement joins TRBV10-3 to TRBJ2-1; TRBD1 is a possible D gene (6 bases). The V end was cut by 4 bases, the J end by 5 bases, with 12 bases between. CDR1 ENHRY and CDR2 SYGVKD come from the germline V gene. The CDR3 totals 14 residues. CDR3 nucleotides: TGTGCCATCAGTGCACAGGGTCGTCACAATGAGCAGTTCTTC. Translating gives CAISAQGRHNEQFF.

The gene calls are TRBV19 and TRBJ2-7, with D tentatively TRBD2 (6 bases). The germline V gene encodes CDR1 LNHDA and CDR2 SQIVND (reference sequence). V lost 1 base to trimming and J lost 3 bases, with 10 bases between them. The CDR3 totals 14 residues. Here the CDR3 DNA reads TGTGCCAGTAGTATAGGCCCCGGGGGCTACGAGCAGTACTTC. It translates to CASSIGPGGYEQYF.

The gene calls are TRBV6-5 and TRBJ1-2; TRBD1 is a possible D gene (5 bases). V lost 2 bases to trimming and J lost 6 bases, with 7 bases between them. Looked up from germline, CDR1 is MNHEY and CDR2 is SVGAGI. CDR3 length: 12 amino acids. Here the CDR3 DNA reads TGTGCCAGCAGTTACGGGGGGAATGGCTACACCTTC. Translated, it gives CASSYGGNGYTF.

In DNA form, the CDR3 reads TGTGCCTGGAGTGCACTGGGTGGAAATTCACCCCTCCACTTT. It codes for CAWSALGGNSPLHF. The rearrangement uses TRBV30 and TRBJ1-6; D unresolved. The CDR3 spans 14 residues. Per germline, CDR1 GTSNPN and CDR2 SVGIG (reference sequence). Between the trimmed V and J ends, which lost 1 base and 7 bases, there was a span of 11 bases.

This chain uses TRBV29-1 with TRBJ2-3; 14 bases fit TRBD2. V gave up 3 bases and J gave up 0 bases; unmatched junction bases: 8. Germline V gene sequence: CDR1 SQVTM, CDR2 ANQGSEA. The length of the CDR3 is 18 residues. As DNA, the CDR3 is TGCAGCGTTGAGGGGACTAGCGGGAGTACTTACAGCACAGATACGCAGTATTTT. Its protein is CSVEGTSGSTYSTDTQYF.